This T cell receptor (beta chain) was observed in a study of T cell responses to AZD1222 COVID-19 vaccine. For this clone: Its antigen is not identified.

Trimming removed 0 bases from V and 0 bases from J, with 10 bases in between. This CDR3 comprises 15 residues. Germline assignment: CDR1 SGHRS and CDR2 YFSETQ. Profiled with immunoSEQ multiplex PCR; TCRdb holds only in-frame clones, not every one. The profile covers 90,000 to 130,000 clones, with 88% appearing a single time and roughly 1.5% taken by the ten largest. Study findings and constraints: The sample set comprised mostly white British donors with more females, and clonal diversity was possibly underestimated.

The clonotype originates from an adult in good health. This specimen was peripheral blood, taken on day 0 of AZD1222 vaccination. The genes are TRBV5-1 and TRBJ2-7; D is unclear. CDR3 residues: CASSLARHLSYEQYF. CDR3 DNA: TGCGCCAGCAGCTTGGCCCGGCACCTCTCCTACGAGCAGTACTTC.